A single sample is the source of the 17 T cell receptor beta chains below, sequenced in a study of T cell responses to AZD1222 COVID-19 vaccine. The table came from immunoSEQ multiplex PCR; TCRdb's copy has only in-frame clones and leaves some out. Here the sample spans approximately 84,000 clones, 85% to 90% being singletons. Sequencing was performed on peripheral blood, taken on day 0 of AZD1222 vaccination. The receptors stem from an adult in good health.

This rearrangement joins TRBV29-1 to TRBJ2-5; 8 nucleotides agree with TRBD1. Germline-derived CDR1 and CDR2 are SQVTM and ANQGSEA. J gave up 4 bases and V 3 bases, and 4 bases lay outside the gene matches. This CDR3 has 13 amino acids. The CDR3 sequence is CSVDQGAGETQYF. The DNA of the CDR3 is TGCAGCGTTGATCAGGGGGCAGGAGAGACCCAGTACTTC.

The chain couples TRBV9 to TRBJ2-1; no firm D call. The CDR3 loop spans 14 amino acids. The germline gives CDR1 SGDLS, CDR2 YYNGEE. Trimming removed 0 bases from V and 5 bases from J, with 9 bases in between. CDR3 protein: CASSVALYDNEQFF. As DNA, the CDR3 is TGTGCCAGCAGCGTAGCTCTCTACGACAATGAGCAGTTCTTC.

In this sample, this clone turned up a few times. In DNA, the CDR3 is TGTGCCAGCAGCTCTGACTGGGACAATGAGCAGTTCTTC. Encoded protein: CASSSDWDNEQFF. This chain joins TRBV13 and TRBJ2-1; D not resolved. CDR1 PRHDT and CDR2 FYEKMQ come from the germline V gene (reference sequence). The V end lost 4 bases, the J end lost 5 bases, and 9 bases lay between the germline ends. The CDR3 length is 13 residues.

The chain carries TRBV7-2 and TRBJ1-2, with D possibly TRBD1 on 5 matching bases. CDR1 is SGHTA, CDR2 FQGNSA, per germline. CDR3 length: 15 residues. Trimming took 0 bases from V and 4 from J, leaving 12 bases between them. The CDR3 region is CASSLADSPSYGYTF. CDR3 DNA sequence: TGTGCCAGCAGCTTAGCAGACAGTCCCTCCTATGGCTACACCTTC. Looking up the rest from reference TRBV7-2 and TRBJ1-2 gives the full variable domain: GAGVSQSPSNKVTEKGKDVELRCDPISGHTALYWYRQSLGQGLEFLIYFQGNSAPDKSGLPSDRFSAERTGGSVSTLTIQRTQQEDSAVYLCASSLADSPSYGYTFGSGTRLTVV.

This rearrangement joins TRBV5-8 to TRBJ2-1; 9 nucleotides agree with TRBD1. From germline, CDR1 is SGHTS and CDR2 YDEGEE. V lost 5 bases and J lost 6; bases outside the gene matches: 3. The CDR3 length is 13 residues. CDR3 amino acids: CASRGQGRNEQFF. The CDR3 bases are TGTGCCAGCAGGGGACAGGGCCGCAATGAGCAGTTCTTC.

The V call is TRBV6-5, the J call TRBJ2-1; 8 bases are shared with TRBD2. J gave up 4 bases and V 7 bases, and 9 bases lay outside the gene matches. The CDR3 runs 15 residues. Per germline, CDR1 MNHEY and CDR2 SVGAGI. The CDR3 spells CASTNSGGSYNEQFF. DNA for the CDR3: TGTGCCAGCACCAACAGCGGGGGATCATACAATGAGCAGTTCTTC.

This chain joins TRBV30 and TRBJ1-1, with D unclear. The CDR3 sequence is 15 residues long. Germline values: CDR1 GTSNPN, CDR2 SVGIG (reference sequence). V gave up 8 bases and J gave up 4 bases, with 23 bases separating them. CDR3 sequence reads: CARSEGVAFGTEAFF. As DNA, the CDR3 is TGTGCCCGTTCTGAGGGTGTCGCTTTTGGCACTGAAGCTTTCTTT.

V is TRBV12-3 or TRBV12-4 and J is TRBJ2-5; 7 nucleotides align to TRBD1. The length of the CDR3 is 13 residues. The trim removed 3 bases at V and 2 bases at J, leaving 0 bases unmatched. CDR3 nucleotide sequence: TGTGCCAGCAGTTTCAGGGGGCAAGAGACCCAGTACTTC. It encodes CASSFRGQETQYF.

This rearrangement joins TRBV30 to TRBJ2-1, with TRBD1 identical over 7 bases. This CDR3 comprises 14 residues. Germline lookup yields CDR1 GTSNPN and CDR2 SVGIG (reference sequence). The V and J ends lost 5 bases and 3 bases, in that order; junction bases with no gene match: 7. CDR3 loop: CAWGPTGDYNEQFF. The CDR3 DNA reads TGTGCCTGGGGGCCCACAGGGGACTACAATGAGCAGTTCTTC.

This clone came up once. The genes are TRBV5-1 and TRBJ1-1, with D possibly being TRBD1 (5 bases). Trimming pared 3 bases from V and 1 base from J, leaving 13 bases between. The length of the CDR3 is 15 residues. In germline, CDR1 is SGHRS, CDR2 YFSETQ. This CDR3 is CASSSNYGQNTEAFF. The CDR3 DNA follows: TGCGCCAGCAGCTCAAACTACGGACAGAACACTGAAGCTTTCTTT.

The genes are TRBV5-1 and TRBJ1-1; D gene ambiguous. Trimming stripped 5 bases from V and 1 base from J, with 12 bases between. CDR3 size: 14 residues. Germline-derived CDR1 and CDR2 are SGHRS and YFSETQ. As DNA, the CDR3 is TGCGCCAGCAGAAACTCCGTATCGAACACTGAAGCTTTCTTT. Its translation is CASRNSVSNTEAFF. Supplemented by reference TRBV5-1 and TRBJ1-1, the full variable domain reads KAGVTQTPRYLIKTRGQQVTLSCSPISGHRSVSWYQQTPGQGLQFLFEYFSETQRNKGNFPGRFSGRQFSNSRSEMNVSTLELGDSALYLCASRNSVSNTEAFFGQGTRLTVV.

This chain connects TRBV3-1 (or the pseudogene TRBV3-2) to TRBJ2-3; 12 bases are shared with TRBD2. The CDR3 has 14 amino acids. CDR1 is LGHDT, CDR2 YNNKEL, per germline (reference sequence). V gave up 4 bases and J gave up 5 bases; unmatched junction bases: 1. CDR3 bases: TGTGCCAGCAGCCGACTAGCGGGAGAAGATACGCAGTATTTT. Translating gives CASSRLAGEDTQYF.

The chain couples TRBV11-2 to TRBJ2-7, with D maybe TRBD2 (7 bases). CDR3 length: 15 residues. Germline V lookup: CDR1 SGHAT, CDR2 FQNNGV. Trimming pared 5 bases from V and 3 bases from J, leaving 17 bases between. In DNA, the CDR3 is TGTGCCAGCAGCACGAGGGGGGGCGTAATCTACGAGCAGTACTTC. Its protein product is CASSTRGGVIYEQYF.

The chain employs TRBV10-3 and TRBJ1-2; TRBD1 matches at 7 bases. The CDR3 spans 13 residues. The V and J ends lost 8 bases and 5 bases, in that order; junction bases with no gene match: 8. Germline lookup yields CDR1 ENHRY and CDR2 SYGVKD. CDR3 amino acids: CAIAQGVGYGYTF. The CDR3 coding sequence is TGTGCCATCGCCCAGGGGGTAGGATATGGCTACACCTTC.

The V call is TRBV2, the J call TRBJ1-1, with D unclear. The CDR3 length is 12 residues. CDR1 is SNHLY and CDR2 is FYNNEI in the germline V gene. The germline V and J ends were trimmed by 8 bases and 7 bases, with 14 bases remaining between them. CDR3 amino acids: CASRGSGDEAFF. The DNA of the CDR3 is TGTGCCAGCCGTGGGTCCGGGGATGAAGCTTTCTTT.

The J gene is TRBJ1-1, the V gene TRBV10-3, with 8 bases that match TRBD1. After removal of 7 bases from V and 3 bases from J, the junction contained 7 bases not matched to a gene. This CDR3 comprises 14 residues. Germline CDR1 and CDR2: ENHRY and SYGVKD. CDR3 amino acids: CAIKDRAGDTEAFF. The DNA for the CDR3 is TGTGCCATCAAGGACAGGGCGGGGGACACTGAAGCTTTCTTT.

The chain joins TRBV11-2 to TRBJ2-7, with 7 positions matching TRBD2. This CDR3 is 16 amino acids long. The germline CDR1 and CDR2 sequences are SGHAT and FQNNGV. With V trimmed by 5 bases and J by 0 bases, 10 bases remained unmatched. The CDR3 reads CASSLSGGGSSYEQYF. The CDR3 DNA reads TGTGCCAGCAGCCTATCTGGGGGGGGAAGCTCCTACGAGCAGTACTTC. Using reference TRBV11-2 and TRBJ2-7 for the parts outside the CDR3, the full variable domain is EAGVAQSPRYKIIEKRQSVAFWCNPISGHATLYWYQQILGQGPKLLIQFQNNGVVDDSQLPKDRFSAERLKGVDSTLKIQPAKLEDSAVYLCASSLSGGGSSYEQYFGPGTRLTVT.